This entry features one TCR beta chain sequence. Antigen unknown. The PCR made use of 60 Vbeta and 13 Jbeta primers. Assay: immunoSEQ multiplex PCR; the TCRdb copy retains only in-frame clones and omits some. This sample has fewer than 150,000 clones, with about 80% found just once. The entry originates in a study of cytomegalovirus exposure and HLA in healthy donors. Trimming took 3 bases from V and 4 from J, leaving 17 bases between them. The CDR3 has 15 residues. The germline gives CDR1 SGDLS, CDR2 YYNGEE. Findings and caveats of the study: Earlier analysis found most TCR beta V segments productive about 90% or about 30% of the time. According to the study, roughly 160 TCR beta chains were cytomegalovirus-associated. Using the classifier, cytomegalovirus status was reportedly diagnosed with high specificity and sensitivity. TCR beta chains associated with HLA were, in a later analysis, more clonally expanded than equally common others.

The chain links TRBV9 to TRBJ2-7; unclear D gene. The sample consisted of PBMCs. The receptor was isolated from a young man in good health and CMV-seronegative. CDR3 sequence reads: CASSAGVAPTYEQYF. The CDR3 DNA sequence: TGTGCCAGCAGCGCCGGAGTAGCCCCCACGTACGAGCAGTACTTC.